A single sample is the source of the 24 T cell receptor beta chains below, sequenced in a study of cytomegalovirus exposure and HLA in healthy donors. PCR was performed using 60 Vbeta and 13 Jbeta primers. Assay used: immunoSEQ multiplex PCR; TCRdb lists only in-frame clones, some missing. The sample consists of 150,000 to 200,000 clones, about 85% of them appearing once. Sequencing was performed on PBMCs. The source of these receptors is a girl aged 10 to 17 in good health and CMV-seropositive.

This chain joins TRBV5-5 and TRBJ2-7, with D maybe TRBD2 (7 bases). Trimming left V 8 bases short and J 1 base short, with 16 bases between. The CDR3 length is 14 residues. CDR1 and CDR2 (germline): SGHKS, YYEKEE (reference sequence). The CDR3: CASKWGRGSYEQYF. Written as DNA, the CDR3 is TGTGCCAGTAAATGGGGGCGGGGGTCCTACGAGCAGTACTTC.

The J gene is TRBJ2-5, the V gene TRBV5-1; D may be TRBD2 (6 bases). The CDR3 runs 15 residues. The germline V and J ends were trimmed by 2 bases and 4 bases, with 15 bases remaining between them. Germline CDR1 reads SGHRS; CDR2 reads YFSETQ. The CDR3 sequence is CASSFRSGSLETQYF. The CDR3 DNA follows: TGCGCCAGCAGCTTCAGGAGCGGGTCGTTAGAGACCCAGTACTTC. The variable domain in full, with the rest retrieved from reference TRBV5-1 and TRBJ2-5, is KAGVTQTPRYLIKTRGQQVTLSCSPISGHRSVSWYQQTPGQGLQFLFEYFSETQRNKGNFPGRFSGRQFSNSRSEMNVSTLELGDSALYLCASSFRSGSLETQYFGPGTRLLVL.

V gene TRBV7-6 combines with J gene TRBJ2-2; 7 bases match TRBD2. The ends lost 1 base at V and 3 bases at J; junction bases unmatched: 2. The germline V gene has CDR1 SGHVS and CDR2 FNYEAQ. The CDR3 runs to 15 residues. CDR3 residues: CASSLVAGYTGELFF. The CDR3 DNA reads TGTGCCAGCAGCTTAGTAGCGGGTTACACCGGGGAGCTGTTTTTT.

This sequence joins TRBV7-9 and TRBJ1-1; possible D gene TRBD1, 5 bases. This CDR3 contains 12 residues. Germline CDR1 SEHNR, CDR2 FQNEAQ (reference sequence). Trimming removed 11 bases at V and 1 base at J, with 11 bases between. The CDR3 protein is CAGKGRNTEAFF. In DNA, the CDR3 is TGTGCCGGCAAGGGGCGGAACACTGAAGCTTTCTTT.

The V call is TRBV6-6, the J call TRBJ1-3; 8 nucleotides align to TRBD1. Germline V gene sequence: CDR1 MNHNY, CDR2 SVGAGI (reference sequence). Trimming took 5 bases from V and 8 from J; bases not matched to a gene: 8. The CDR3 totals 14 residues. This CDR3 is CASSGSQGVYTIYF. CDR3 DNA: TGTGCCAGCAGTGGATCACAGGGGGTCTACACCATATATTTT.

The sample holds one count of this clone. This rearrangement joins TRBV11-2 to TRBJ1-3; TRBD1 aligns across 8 bases. After removal of 4 bases from V and 2 bases from J, the junction contained 1 base not matched to a gene. This CDR3 region has 14 residues. Germline CDR1 reads SGHAT; CDR2 reads FQNNGV. CDR3 coding DNA: TGTGCCAGCAGCTCGACAGGGGCTGGAAACACCATATATTTT. This encodes CASSSTGAGNTIYF. The full variable domain, completed using reference TRBV11-2 and TRBJ1-3, is EAGVAQSPRYKIIEKRQSVAFWCNPISGHATLYWYQQILGQGPKLLIQFQNNGVVDDSQLPKDRFSAERLKGVDSTLKIQPAKLEDSAVYLCASSSTGAGNTIYFGEGSWLTVV.

This chain links TRBV11-1 with TRBJ2-7, with TRBD2 matching over 13 bases. Germline-derived CDR1 and CDR2 are SGHAT and FQDESV (reference sequence). V shed 3 bases, J shed 0 bases, and the junction held 2 bases outside the gene matches. The CDR3 is 16 residues long. CDR3 sequence: CASSLGLAGFSYEQYF. CDR3 nucleotides: TGTGCCAGCAGCTTGGGACTAGCGGGATTCTCCTACGAGCAGTACTTC.

This CDR3 reads CASKKAGVSDTQYF. The CDR3 coding sequence is TGTGCCAGCAAGAAAGCGGGAGTGTCTGATACGCAGTATTTT. The rearrangement links TRBV6-6 to TRBJ2-3; 8 nucleotides match TRBD2. The CDR3 is 14 amino acids. V dropped 7 bases and J dropped 6; count of bases not matched to a gene: 9. Germline V gene lookup returns CDR1 MNHNY and CDR2 SVGAGI (reference sequence).

The count of this clone is one. The genes are TRBV2 and TRBJ2-1; 7 bases match TRBD2. The length of the CDR3 is 15 residues. V lost 3 bases, J lost 5 bases, and 7 bases stayed unmatched. Germline V gives CDR1 SNHLY, CDR2 FYNNEI. The CDR3 coding sequence is TGTGCCAGCAGTGACGGCGGGAGTGGGAACAATGAGCAGTTCTTC. It codes for CASSDGGSGNNEQFF.

This rearrangement joins TRBV29-1 to TRBJ2-1, with 10 bases matching TRBD2. CDR3 length: 15 residues. In germline, CDR1 is SQVTM, CDR2 ANQGSEA. Trimming removed 1 base from V and 6 bases from J; junction bases left unmatched: 6. The CDR3 is CSVEARTSGSNEQFF. The CDR3, as DNA: TGCAGCGTTGAAGCGAGGACTAGCGGATCCAATGAGCAGTTCTTC.

This chain joins TRBV4-1 and TRBJ1-1; D gene ambiguous. This CDR3 spans 14 amino acids. CDR1 is MGHRA, CDR2 YSYEKL, per germline. V lost 1 base and J 0 bases, leaving 6 bases between the germline ends. The CDR3 sequence is CASSQGPMNTEAFF. Here the CDR3 DNA reads TGCGCCAGCAGCCAAGGGCCCATGAACACTGAAGCTTTCTTT.

This clone was seen more than once but under ten times. The V and J genes are TRBV6-6 and TRBJ1-5, with a weak D call TRBD1 (6 bases). Trimming pared 2 bases from V and 6 bases from J, leaving 11 bases between. CDR1 and CDR2 (germline): MNHNY, SVGAGI (reference sequence). This CDR3 spans 14 amino acids. CDR3 sequence (DNA): TGTGCCAGCAGTTACCAGGGGCGAACTCAGCCCCAGCATTTT. Protein sequence: CASSYQGRTQPQHF.

The chain couples TRBV29-1 to TRBJ2-7, with D maybe TRBD1 (6 bases). V dropped 3 bases and J dropped 4 bases, with 13 bases sitting between them. CDR3 length: 13 residues. Per germline, CDR1 SQVTM and CDR2 ANQGSEA. CDR3 loop: CSVDSGETYEQYF. The CDR3 nucleotides read TGCAGCGTTGATTCAGGGGAAACGTACGAGCAGTACTTC.

This sequence joins TRBV29-1 and TRBJ1-2, with D possibly TRBD1 on 6 matching bases. The V gene lost 4 bases and the J gene lost 6 bases, with 18 bases spanning the gap. The CDR3 contains 14 residues. CDR1 and CDR2 from the germline V gene are SQVTM and ANQGSEA. Here the CDR3 reads CSVGRRGEVDGYTF. The CDR3 coding sequence is TGCAGCGTTGGCCGCAGGGGTGAAGTCGATGGCTACACCTTC.

The chain recombines TRBV30 with TRBJ1-1; D call uncertain. The V end lost 1 base, the J end lost 1 base, and 10 bases lay between the germline ends. This CDR3 has 14 amino acids. Germline assignment: CDR1 GTSNPN and CDR2 SVGIG (reference sequence). The CDR3 nucleotides read TGTGCCTGGAGTGCCTCCCCCTGGAACACTGAAGCTTTCTTT. Translating it yields CAWSASPWNTEAFF.

The V call is TRBV11-2, the J call TRBJ2-5; tentative D call: TRBD1 (5 bases). This CDR3 is 14 amino acids long. The germline gives CDR1 SGHAT, CDR2 FQNNGV. The V end was cut by 3 bases, the J end by 2 bases, with 10 bases between. CDR3 region: CASSFRVSQETQYF. The CDR3 nucleotides are TGTGCCAGCAGCTTCAGGGTATCACAAGAGACCCAGTACTTC.

This clone was found once. This rearrangement joins TRBV14 to TRBJ2-7; 7 nucleotides agree with TRBD2. The CDR3 spans 16 residues. Germline CDR1 SGHDN, CDR2 FVKESK. The V gene end was trimmed by 2 bases and the J gene end by 2 bases; junction bases not matched to a gene: 9. This chain's CDR3 is CASSQFWRESPYEQYF. CDR3 nucleotides: TGTGCCAGCAGCCAATTCTGGCGGGAGTCCCCCTACGAGCAGTACTTC.

With regard to this clone: The sample contains more than one DNA sequence encoding this CDR3. The chain uses TRBV9 and TRBJ2-2, with TRBD2 identical over 9 bases. From germline, CDR1 is SGDLS and CDR2 YYNGEE. The junction had 4 bases not matched to a gene; V was cut back by 3 bases and J by 4 bases. The CDR3 consists of 15 residues. The DNA for the CDR3 is TGTGCCAGCAGCGCGGGACTAGCAGGCACCGGGGAGCTGTTTTTT. Its translation is CASSAGLAGTGELFF.

V usage is TRBV5-4 and J usage is TRBJ1-2, with 9 positions matching TRBD1. The CDR3 length is 14 residues. The germline V gene has CDR1 SGHNT and CDR2 YYREEE (reference sequence). The V gene end was trimmed by 4 bases and the J gene end by 7 bases; junction bases not matched to a gene: 8. The CDR3 region is CASSGTGSSVGYTF. In DNA form, the CDR3 reads TGTGCCAGCAGCGGGACAGGGTCATCTGTTGGCTACACCTTC.

The V call is TRBV29-1, the J call TRBJ2-2, with D perhaps matching TRBD2 (6 bases). Trimming removed 3 bases at V and 7 bases at J, with 9 bases between. CDR1 and CDR2 (germline): SQVTM, ANQGSEA. The CDR3 contains 12 residues. CDR3 coding DNA: TGCAGCGTTGAGGGGGGAGGCGGGGAGCTGTTTTTT. Amino acid sequence: CSVEGGGGELFF.

This chain connects TRBV15 to TRBJ1-5; D is undetermined. V was shortened by 1 base and J by 5 bases, with 3 bases between the two germline ends. CDR3 length: 12 residues. The germline gives CDR1 LNHNV, CDR2 YYDKDF (reference sequence). The CDR3 here is CATSRADQPQHF. Here the CDR3 DNA reads TGTGCCACCAGCAGAGCGGATCAGCCCCAGCATTTT.

The gene calls are TRBV6-5 and TRBJ2-3; the match to TRBD1 covers 8 bases. The V gene's germline CDR1 is MNHEY and CDR2 SVGAGI. The trim removed 4 bases at V and 3 bases at J, leaving 9 bases unmatched. The CDR3 extends over 16 amino acids. Here the CDR3 reads CASSLTRQGITDTQYF. CDR3 coding DNA: TGTGCCAGCAGTTTGACCCGACAGGGGATTACAGATACGCAGTATTTT.

The CDR3 sequence is CSAGIQGYEQYF. Here the CDR3 DNA reads TGCAGCGCCGGTATACAGGGCTACGAGCAGTACTTC. The V gene is TRBV29-1, the J gene TRBJ2-7, with a weak D call TRBD1 (6 bases). Per germline, CDR1 SQVTM and CDR2 ANQGSEA. Trimming left V 7 bases short and J 3 bases short, with 13 bases between. The CDR3 covers 12 residues.

This chain uses TRBV5-1 with TRBJ1-1; TRBD1 matches 12 bases. This CDR3 is built from 14 residues. CDR1 is SGHRS, CDR2 YFSETQ, per germline. The ends lost 7 bases at V and 5 bases at J; junction bases unmatched: 6. The CDR3 region is CASGTGQGATEAFF. In DNA form, the CDR3 reads TGCGCCAGCGGCACGGGACAGGGGGCAACTGAAGCTTTCTTT. Supplemented by reference TRBV5-1 and TRBJ1-1, the full variable domain reads KAGVTQTPRYLIKTRGQQVTLSCSPISGHRSVSWYQQTPGQGLQFLFEYFSETQRNKGNFPGRFSGRQFSNSRSEMNVSTLELGDSALYLCASGTGQGATEAFFGQGTRLTVV.